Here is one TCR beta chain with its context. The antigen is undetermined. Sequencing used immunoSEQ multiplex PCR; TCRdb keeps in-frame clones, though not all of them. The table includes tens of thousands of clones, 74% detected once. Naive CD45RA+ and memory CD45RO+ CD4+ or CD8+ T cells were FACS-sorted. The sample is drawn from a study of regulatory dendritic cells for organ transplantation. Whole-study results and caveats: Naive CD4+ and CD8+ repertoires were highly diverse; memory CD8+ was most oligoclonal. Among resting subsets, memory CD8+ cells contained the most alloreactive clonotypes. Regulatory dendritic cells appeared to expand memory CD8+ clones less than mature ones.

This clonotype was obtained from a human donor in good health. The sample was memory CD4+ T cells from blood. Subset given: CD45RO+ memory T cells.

The CDR3 loop is CASSLVGGADGYTF. CDR3 bases: TGTGCCAGCAGCTTGGTAGGGGGCGCCGATGGCTACACCTTC. This chain joins TRBV5-5 and TRBJ1-2, with 7 bases identical to TRBD1. The CDR3 spans 14 residues. V lost 0 bases, J lost 6 bases, and 5 bases stayed unmatched. CDR1 is SGHKS, CDR2 YYEKEE, per germline (reference sequence).